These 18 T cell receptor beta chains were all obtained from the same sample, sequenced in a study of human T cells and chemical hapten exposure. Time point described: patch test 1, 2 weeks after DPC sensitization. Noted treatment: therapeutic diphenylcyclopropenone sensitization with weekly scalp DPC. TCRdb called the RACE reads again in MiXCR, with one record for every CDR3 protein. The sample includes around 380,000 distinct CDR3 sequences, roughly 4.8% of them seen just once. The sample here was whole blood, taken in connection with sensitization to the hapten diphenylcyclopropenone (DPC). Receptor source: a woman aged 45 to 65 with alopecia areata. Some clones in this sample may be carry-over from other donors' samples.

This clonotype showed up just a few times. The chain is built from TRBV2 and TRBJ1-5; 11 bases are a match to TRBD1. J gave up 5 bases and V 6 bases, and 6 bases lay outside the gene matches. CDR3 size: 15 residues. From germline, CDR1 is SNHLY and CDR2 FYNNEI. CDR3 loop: CASRARTGGDQPQHF. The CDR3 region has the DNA TGTGCCAGCAGGGCCCGGACAGGGGGCGATCAGCCCCAGCATTTT.

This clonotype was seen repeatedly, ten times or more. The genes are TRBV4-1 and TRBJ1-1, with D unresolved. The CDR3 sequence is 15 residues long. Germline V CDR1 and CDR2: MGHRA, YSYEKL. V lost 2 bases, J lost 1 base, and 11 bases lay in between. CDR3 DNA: TGCGCCAGCAGCCAAAAAGGGAACGAGAACACTGAAGCTTTCTTT. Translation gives CASSQKGNENTEAFF.

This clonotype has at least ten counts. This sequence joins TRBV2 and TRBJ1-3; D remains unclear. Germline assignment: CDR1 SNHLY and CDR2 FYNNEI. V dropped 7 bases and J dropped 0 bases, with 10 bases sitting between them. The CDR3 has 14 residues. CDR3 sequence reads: CASIQADSGNTIYF. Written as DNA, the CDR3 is TGTGCCAGCATCCAGGCAGACTCTGGAAACACCATATATTTT. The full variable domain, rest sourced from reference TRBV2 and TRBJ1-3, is EPEVTQTPSHQVTQMGQEVILRCVPISNHLYFYWYRQILGQKVEFLVSFYNNEISEKSEIFDDQFSVERPDGSNFTLKIRSTKLEDSAMYFCASIQADSGNTIYFGEGSWLTVV.

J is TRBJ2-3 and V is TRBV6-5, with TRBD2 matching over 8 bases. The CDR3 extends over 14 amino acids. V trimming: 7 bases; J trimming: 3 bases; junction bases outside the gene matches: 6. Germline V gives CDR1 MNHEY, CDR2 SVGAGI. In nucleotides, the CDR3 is TGTGCCAGCAAGATTAGCGGGATTACAGATACGCAGTATTTT. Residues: CASKISGITDTQYF.

Here the CDR3 DNA reads TGTGCCAGCAGTGAATCCAGGGGGCATGGAAACACCATATATTTT. Its translation: CASSESRGHGNTIYF. The V and J genes are TRBV2 and TRBJ1-3, with TRBD1 matching 8 bases. The CDR3 extends over 15 amino acids. The ends lost 2 bases at V and 3 bases at J; junction bases unmatched: 3. CDR1 SNHLY and CDR2 FYNNEI come from the germline V gene.

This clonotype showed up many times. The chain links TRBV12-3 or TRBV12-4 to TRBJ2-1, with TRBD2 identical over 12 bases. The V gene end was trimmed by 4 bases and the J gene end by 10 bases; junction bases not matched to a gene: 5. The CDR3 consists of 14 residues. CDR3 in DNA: TGTGCCAGCAGTTCTAGCGGGGGGGCAAGAGAGCAGTTCTTC. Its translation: CASSSSGGAREQFF.

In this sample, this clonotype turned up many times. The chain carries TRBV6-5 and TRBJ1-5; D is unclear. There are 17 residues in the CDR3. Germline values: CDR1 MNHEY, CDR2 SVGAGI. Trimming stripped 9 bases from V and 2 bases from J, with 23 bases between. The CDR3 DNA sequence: TGTGCCAGTTCTAACTCCAGGTCCCCAAGGGGCAATCAGCCCCAGCATTTT. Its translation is CASSNSRSPRGNQPQHF.

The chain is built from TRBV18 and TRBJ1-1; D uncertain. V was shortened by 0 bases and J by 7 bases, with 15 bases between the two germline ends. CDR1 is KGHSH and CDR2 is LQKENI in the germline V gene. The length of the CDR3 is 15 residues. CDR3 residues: CASSPPNSGRGEAFF. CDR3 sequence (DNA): TGTGCCAGCTCACCACCGAACTCTGGACGGGGTGAAGCTTTCTTT.

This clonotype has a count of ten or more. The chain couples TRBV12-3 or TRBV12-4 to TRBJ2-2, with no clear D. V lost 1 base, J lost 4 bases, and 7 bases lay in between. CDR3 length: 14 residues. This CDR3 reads CASSLVSPTGELFF. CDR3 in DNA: TGTGCCAGCAGTTTAGTGTCCCCCACCGGGGAGCTGTTTTTT.

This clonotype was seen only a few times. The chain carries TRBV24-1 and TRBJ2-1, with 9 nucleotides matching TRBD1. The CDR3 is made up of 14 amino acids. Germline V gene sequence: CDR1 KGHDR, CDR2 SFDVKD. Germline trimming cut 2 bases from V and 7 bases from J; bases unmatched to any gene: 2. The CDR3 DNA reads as TGTGCCACCAGTGATTCGGGACAGGGAAATGAGCAGTTCTTC. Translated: CATSDSGQGNEQFF.

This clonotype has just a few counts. The CDR3 sequence: CASSATGEEMNTEAFF. As DNA, the CDR3 is TGTGCCAGCAGCGCAACAGGGGAAGAGATGAACACTGAAGCTTTCTTT. V gene TRBV5-6 combines with J gene TRBJ1-1, with TRBD1 identical over 7 bases. The CDR3 spans 16 residues. CDR1 is SGHDT, CDR2 YYEEEE, per germline. With V trimmed by 4 bases and J by 0 bases, 9 bases remained unmatched.

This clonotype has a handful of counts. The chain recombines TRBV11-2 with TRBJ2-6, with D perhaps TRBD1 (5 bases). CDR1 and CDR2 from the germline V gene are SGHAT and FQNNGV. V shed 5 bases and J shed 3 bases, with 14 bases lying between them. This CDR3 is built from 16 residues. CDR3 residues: CASSPTDAGGANVLTF. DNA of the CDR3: TGTGCCAGCAGCCCGACAGACGCCGGTGGGGCCAACGTCCTGACTTTC.

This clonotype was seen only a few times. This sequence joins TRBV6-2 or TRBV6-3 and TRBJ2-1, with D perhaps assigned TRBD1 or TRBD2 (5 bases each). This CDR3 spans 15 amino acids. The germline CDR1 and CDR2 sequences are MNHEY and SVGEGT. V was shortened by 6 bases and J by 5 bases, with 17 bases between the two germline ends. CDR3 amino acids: CASSQPGRLNNEQFF. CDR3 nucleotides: TGTGCCAGCAGCCAGCCGGGACGCCTTAACAATGAGCAGTTCTTC.

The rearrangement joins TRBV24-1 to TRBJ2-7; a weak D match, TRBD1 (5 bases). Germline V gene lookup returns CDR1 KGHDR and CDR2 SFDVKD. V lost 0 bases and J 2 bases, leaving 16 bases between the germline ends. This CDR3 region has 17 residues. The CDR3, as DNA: TGTGCCACCAGTGATTTGCGGGCAGGGATCCTAACCTACGAGCAGTACTTC. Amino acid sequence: CATSDLRAGILTYEQYF.

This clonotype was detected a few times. The CDR3, as DNA: TGCAGTGCTCCCTCCGGATCCAACTATGGCTACACCTTC. Translating it yields CSAPSGSNYGYTF. The J gene is TRBJ1-2, the V gene TRBV20-1; D gene unclear. The V and J ends lost 5 bases and 2 bases respectively, with 12 bases between them. The CDR3 loop spans 13 amino acids. CDR1 and CDR2 from the germline V gene are DFQATT and SNEGSKA (reference sequence).

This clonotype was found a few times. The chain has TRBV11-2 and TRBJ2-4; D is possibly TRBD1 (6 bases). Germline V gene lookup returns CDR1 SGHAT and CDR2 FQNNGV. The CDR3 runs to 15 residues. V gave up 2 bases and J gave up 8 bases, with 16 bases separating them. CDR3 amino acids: CASSLFTGPRDIQYF. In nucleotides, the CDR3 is TGTGCCAGCAGCTTATTTACAGGGCCCAGGGACATTCAGTACTTC.

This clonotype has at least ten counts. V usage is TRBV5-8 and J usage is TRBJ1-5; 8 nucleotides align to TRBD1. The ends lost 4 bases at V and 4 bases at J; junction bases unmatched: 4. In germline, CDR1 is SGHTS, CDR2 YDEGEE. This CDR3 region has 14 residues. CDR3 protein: CASSPTGANQPQHF. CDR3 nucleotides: TGTGCCAGCAGCCCGACAGGGGCGAATCAGCCCCAGCATTTT.

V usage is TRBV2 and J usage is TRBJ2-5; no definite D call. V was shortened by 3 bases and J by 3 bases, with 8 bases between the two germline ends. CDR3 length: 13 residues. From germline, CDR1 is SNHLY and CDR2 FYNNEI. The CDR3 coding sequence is TGTGCCAGCAGTGAGGGCCCCAAAGAGACCCAGTACTTC. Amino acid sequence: CASSEGPKETQYF. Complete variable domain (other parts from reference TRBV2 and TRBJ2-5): EPEVTQTPSHQVTQMGQEVILRCVPISNHLYFYWYRQILGQKVEFLVSFYNNEISEKSEIFDDQFSVERPDGSNFTLKIRSTKLEDSAMYFCASSEGPKETQYFGPGTRLLVL.